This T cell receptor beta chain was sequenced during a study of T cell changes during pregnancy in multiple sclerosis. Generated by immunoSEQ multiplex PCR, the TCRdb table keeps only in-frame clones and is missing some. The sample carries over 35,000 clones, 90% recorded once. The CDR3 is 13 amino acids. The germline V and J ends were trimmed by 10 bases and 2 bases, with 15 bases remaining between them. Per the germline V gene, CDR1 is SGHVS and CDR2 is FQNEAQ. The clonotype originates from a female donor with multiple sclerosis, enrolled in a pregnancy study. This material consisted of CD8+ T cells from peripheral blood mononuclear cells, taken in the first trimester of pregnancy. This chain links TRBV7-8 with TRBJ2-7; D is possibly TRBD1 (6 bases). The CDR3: CATRSGETYEQYF. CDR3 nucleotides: TGTGCCACCAGGTCAGGGGAAACCTACGAGCAGTACTTC.